The rows below give T cell receptor beta chains drawn from one sample of a study of shared clonotypes between healthy human individuals. TCRdb's copy holds only in-frame clones and misses some; the assay was immunoSEQ multiplex PCR. The sample has over a million clones, 75% to 85% seen once. The specimen sequenced was memory CD4+ T cells from PBMCs. The receptor source for this set is a man aged 18 to 30 in good health. Some clones in this sample may be carry-over from other donors' samples. Each CDR3 is given with its conserved first and last residue. A D gene is named only where the DNA matches it firmly. Some rows mark clone size as missing; the rest say once, few, many or name a class of expanded clone.

>NA|NA|TRBV18|TRBJ2-2
TGTGCCAGCTCACCAAGAGTTCAACAGAACACCGGGGAGCTGTTTTTT
CASSPRVQQNTGELFF
>few|TRBD1|TRBV5-1|TRBJ1-1
TGCGCCAGCAGCCAGGACAGGGGGAACACTGAAGCTTTCTTT
CASSQDRGNTEAFF
>NA|NA|TRBV2|TRBJ2-7
TGTGCCAGCAGTTCGGGCGCGCCCTACGAGCAGTACTTC
CASSSGAPYEQYF
>once|NA|TRBV7-4|TRBJ2-1
TGTGCCAGCAGCTCCCGGGTGGGTCTGGGAGTCGACAATGAGCAGTTCTTC
CASSSRVGLGVDNEQFF
>NA|TRBD1|TRBV28|TRBJ1-5
TGTGCCAGCAGGACTACAGGGGATCATCAGCCCCAGCATTTT
CASRTTGDHQPQHF
>NA|NA|TRBV5-1|TRBJ1-1
TGCGCCAGCAGCTTCTCCCTTATGAACACTGAAGCTTTCTTT
CASSFSLMNTEAFF
>NA|NA|TRBV25-1|TRBJ1-1
TGTGCCAGCAGTGACACTTCGACCTTGAACACTGAAGCTTTCTTT
CASSDTSTLNTEAFF
>NA|NA|TRBV9|TRBJ2-1
TGTGCCAGCAGCGTAAATGGGGAGCAGTTCTTC
CASSVNGEQFF
>NA|NA|TRBV7-3|TRBJ2-6
TGTGCCAGCAGCTCCGGACAAATCTCTGGGGCCAACGTCCTGACTTTC
CASSSGQISGANVLTF
>NA|NA|TRBV19|TRBJ1-5
TGTGCCAGTAGTATAGTCCACTTTGAGGGGGAGCGTAAGCATTTT
CASSIVHFEGERKHF
>NA|NA|TRBV6-1|TRBJ1-1
TGTGCCAGCAGTGAATCGGTGGGCACTGAAGCTTTCTTT
CASSESVGTEAFF
>NA|NA|TRBV7-3|TRBJ2-5
TGTGCCAGCAGCTCTGTAGGTGGGACCCAGTACTTC
CASSSVGGTQYF
>NA|NA|TRBV28|TRBJ1-6
TGTGCCAGCAGTTTGGGGGGACACGTTAATTCACCCCTCCACTTT
CASSLGGHVNSPLHF
>NA|NA|TRBV30|TRBJ2-7
TGTGCCTGGAGGCTGTCAGGGTACGAGCAGTACTTC
CAWRLSGYEQYF
>few|TRBD1|TRBV7-3|TRBJ1-2
TGTGCCAGCAGTTCTGGACAGGGAGACGGCTACACCTTC
CASSSGQGDGYTF
>NA|TRBD1|TRBV28|TRBJ2-4
TGTGCCAGCAGTTTATACGCGACACAGGGGGCCCGCGGGAACATTCAGTACTTC
CASSLYATQGARGNIQYF
>NA|NA|TRBV4-3|TRBJ2-3
TGCGCCAGCAGCCCCTCAGGCCAAGATACGCAGTATTTT
CASSPSGQDTQYF
>NA|NA|TRBV29-1|TRBJ1-2
TGCAGCGTTGAGGGGCAGATATATAATGGCTACACCTTC
CSVEGQIYNGYTF
>NA|TRBD2|TRBV11-2|TRBJ2-1
TGTGCCAGCAGCCCGGGGACTAGCGGGAGGAACAATGAGCAGTTCTTC
CASSPGTSGRNNEQFF
>NA|NA|TRBV7-8|TRBJ2-7
TGTGCCAGCAGCTTAGGACTGCGGGGCCCCTACGAGCAGTACTTC
CASSLGLRGPYEQYF
>NA|TRBD1|TRBV5-6|TRBJ1-3
TGTGCCAGCAGCCGCCGGACAGGGAGTGGAAACACCATATATTTT
CASSRRTGSGNTIYF
>NA|NA|TRBV19|TRBJ2-2
TGTGCCAGTAGTATATTTCGGGACGGGGAGCTGTTTTTT
CASSIFRDGELFF
>NA|TRBD1|TRBV6-6|TRBJ1-5
TGTGCCAGCAGTCCATGGGACAGGGCAGGTCAGCCCCAGCATTTT
CASSPWDRAGQPQHF
>few|NA|TRBV30|TRBJ2-7
TGTGCCTGGAGTGAAAGGATCGGCGACGAGCAGTACTTC
CAWSERIGDEQYF
>NA|TRBD2|TRBV11-3|TRBJ2-1
TGTGCCAGCAGCTTAGGGGGACTAGTTGGAGATGAGCAGTTCTTC
CASSLGGLVGDEQFF
>NA|TRBD1|TRBV7-2|TRBJ2-1
TGTGCCAGCAGCCCGGGACAGGGGCGGAATGAGCAGTTCTTC
CASSPGQGRNEQFF
>NA|NA|TRBV7-8|TRBJ2-7
TGTGCCAGCAGCTTAGTCCCCTACGAGCAGTACTTC
CASSLVPYEQYF
>once|NA|TRBV11-3|TRBJ2-6
TGTGCCAGCAGCTCCCCTGGGGCCAACGTCCTGACTTTC
CASSSPGANVLTF
>NA|NA|TRBV18|TRBJ1-2
TGTGCCAGCTCGCTCCGGGACGGCCTTAACTATGGCTACACCTTC
CASSLRDGLNYGYTF
>NA|NA|TRBV9|TRBJ2-6
TGTGCCAGCAGCCCTTCCTCTGGGGCCAACGTCCTGACTTTC
CASSPSSGANVLTF
>NA|NA|TRBV28|TRBJ1-2
TGTGCCAGCAGCAGGACTGACCTTGGGAAAGTATACACCTTC
CASSRTDLGKVYTF
>NA|NA|TRBV2|TRBJ2-7
TGTGCCAGCAGTGTGGGTCCAGGGGAGGCCGAGCAGTACTTC
CASSVGPGEAEQYF
>NA|TRBD2|TRBV5-1|TRBJ2-3
TGCGCCAGCAGCTCCGGGACTAGCGGGAGGTCAGATACGCAGTATTTT
CASSSGTSGRSDTQYF
>NA|NA|TRBV5-1|TRBJ2-7
TGCGCCAGCAGCTTGGCGGGGCGGGAGCAGTACTTC
CASSLAGREQYF
>NA|NA|TRBV28|TRBJ1-2
TGTGCCAGCAGTTTATATGGAGGAGGCTACACCTTC
CASSLYGGGYTF
>NA|TRBD2|TRBV14|TRBJ2-7
TGTGCCAGCAGCGCTAGCGGCTTCTACGAGCAGTACTTC
CASSASGFYEQYF
>NA|NA|TRBV5-6|TRBJ2-5
TGTGCCAGCAGCTTGAGGCAGCAAGAGACCCAGTACTTC
CASSLRQQETQYF
>NA|TRBD1|TRBV11-2|TRBJ2-1
TGTGCCAGCAGCAAGACAGGGGGGTACAATGAGCAGTTCTTC
CASSKTGGYNEQFF
>once|NA|TRBV2|TRBJ2-7
TGTGCCAGCAGTGTTGGAGACACCACCTACGAGCAGTACTTC
CASSVGDTTYEQYF
>NA|TRBD1|TRBV7-9|TRBJ1-2
TGTGCCAGCAGCTTTTGGGACAGGGCCAACTATGGCTACACCTTC
CASSFWDRANYGYTF
>NA|NA|TRBV7-9|TRBJ1-3
TGTGCCAACGGAGATGGACCGCTCAAATATTTT
CANGDGPLKYF
>NA|TRBD2|TRBV5-1|TRBJ2-7
TGCGCCAGCAGCCGAGGGACTAGCGGATACTCCTACGAGCAGTACTTC
CASSRGTSGYSYEQYF
>NA|NA|TRBV6-6|TRBJ2-6
TGTGCCAGCACCGGGGACGTGAGCTCTGGGGCCAACGTCCTGACTTTC
CASTGDVSSGANVLTF
>NA|NA|TRBV7-8|TRBJ2-2
TGTGCCAGCAGCATCAACCTCATTAACACCGGGGAGCTGTTTTTT
CASSINLINTGELFF
>NA|TRBD1|TRBV5-1|TRBJ1-1
TGCGCCAGCAGCTACGGGACAGGGAGAGGCACTGAAGCTTTCTTT
CASSYGTGRGTEAFF
>NA|TRBD2|TRBV19|TRBJ2-3
TGTGCCAGTAGCCGGCCCGGGGCTAGCGGTAGCACAGATACGCAGTATTTT
CASSRPGASGSTDTQYF
>NA|TRBD1|TRBV2|TRBJ2-1
TGTGCCAGCAGTGCCAGGACAGGTTTAAATGAGCAGTTCTTC
CASSARTGLNEQFF
>NA|TRBD1|TRBV5-1|TRBJ2-5
TGCGCCAGCAGCCGAAGACAGGGCACGCAAGAGACCCAGTACTTC
CASSRRQGTQETQYF
>NA|TRBD1|TRBV25-1|TRBJ2-1
TGTGCCAGCAGTGAATATGGAAAGGGGGCAAGGAATGAGCAGTTCTTC
CASSEYGKGARNEQFF
>NA|TRBD1|TRBV18|TRBJ1-4
TGTGCCAGCTCACTGACGACAGGGGGCGCGGGGGAAAAACTGTTTTTT
CASSLTTGGAGEKLFF